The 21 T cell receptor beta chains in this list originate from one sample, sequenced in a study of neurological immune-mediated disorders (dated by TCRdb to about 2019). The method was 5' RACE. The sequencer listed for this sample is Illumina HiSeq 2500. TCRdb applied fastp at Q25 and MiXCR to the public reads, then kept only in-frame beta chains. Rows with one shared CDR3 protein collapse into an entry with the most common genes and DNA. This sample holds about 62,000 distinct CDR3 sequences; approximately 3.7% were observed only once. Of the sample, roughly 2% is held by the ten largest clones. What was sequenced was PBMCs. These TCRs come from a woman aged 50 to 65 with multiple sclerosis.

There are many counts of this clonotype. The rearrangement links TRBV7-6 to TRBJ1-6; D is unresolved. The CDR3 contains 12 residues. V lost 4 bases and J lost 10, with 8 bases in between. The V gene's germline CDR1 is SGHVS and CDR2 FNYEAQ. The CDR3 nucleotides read TGTGCCAGCAGCTCCTTCTGGTCACCCCTCCACTTT. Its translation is CASSSFWSPLHF.

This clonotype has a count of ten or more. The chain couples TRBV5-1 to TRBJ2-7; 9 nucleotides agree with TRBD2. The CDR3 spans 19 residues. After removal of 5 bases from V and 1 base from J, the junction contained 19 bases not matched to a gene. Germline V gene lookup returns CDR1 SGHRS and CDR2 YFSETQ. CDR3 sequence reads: CASSLPNSYSGRSSYEQYF. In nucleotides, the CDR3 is TGCGCCAGCAGTTTGCCGAATTCTTATAGCGGGAGAAGTTCCTACGAGCAGTACTTC.

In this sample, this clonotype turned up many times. The CDR3 DNA reads as TGCAGTGCACAGCCCTACAATGAGCAGTTCTTC. Protein sequence: CSAQPYNEQFF. The J gene is TRBJ2-1, the V gene TRBV20-1; D is unresolved. CDR3 length: 11 residues. In germline, CDR1 is DFQATT, CDR2 SNEGSKA (reference sequence). V gave up 6 bases and J gave up 2 bases, with 5 bases separating them.

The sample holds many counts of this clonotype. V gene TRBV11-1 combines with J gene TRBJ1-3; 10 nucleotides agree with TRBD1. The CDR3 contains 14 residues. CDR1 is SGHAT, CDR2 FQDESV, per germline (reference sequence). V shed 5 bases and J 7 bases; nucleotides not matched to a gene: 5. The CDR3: CASSSDRGHNTIYF. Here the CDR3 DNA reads TGTGCCAGCAGCAGCGACAGGGGGCACAACACCATATATTTT.

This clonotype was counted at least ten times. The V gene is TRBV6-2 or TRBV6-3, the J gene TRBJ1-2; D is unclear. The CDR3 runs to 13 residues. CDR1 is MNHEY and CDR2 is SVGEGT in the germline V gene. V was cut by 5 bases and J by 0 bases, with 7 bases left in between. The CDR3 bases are TGTGCCAGCAGTGTGACAACTAACTATGGCTACACCTTC. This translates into CASSVTTNYGYTF.

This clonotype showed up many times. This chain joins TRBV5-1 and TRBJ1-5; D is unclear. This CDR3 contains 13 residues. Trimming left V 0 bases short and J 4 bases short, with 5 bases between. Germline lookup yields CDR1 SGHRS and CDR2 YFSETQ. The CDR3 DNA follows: TGCGCCAGCAGCTTGGACCTGAATCAGCCCCAGCATTTT. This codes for CASSLDLNQPQHF.

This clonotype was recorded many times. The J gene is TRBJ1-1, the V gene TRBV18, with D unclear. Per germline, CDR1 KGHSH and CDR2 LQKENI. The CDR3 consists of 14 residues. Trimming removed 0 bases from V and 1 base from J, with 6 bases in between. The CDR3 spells CASSPPQQNTEAFF. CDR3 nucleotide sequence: TGTGCCAGCTCACCACCCCAGCAGAACACTGAAGCTTTCTTT.

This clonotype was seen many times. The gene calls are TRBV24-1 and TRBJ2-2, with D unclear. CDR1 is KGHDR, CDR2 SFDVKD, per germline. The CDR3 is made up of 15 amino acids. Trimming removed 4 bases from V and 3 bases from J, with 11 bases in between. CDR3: CATSEAEADTGELFF. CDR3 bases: TGTGCCACCAGTGAGGCCGAGGCAGACACCGGGGAGCTGTTTTTT.

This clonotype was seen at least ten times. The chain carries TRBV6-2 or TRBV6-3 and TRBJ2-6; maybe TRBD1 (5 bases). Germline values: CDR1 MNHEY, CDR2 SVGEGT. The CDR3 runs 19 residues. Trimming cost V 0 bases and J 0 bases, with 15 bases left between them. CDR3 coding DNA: TGTGCCAGCAGTTACTCATCTGGGCAGGGTTTCTCTGGGGCCAACGTCCTGACTTTC. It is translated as CASSYSSGQGFSGANVLTF.

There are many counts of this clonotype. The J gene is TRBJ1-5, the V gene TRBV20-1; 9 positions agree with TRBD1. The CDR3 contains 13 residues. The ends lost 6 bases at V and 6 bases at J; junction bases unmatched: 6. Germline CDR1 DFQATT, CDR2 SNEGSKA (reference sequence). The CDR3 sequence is CSATDRGTQPQHF. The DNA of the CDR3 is TGCAGTGCCACGGACAGGGGAACTCAGCCCCAGCATTTT.

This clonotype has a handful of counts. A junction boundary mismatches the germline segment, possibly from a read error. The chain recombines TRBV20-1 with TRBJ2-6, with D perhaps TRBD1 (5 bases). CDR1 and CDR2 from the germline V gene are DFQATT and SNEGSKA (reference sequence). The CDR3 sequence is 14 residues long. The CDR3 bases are TGCAGTGCTGAACACCAATCTGGGGCCAACCTCCTGACTTTC. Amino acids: CSAEHQSGANLLTF.

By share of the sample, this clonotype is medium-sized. CDR3 region: CATKRWLTGSNEQFF. As DNA, the CDR3 is TGTGCCACCAAGAGGTGGCTCACCGGGAGTAATGAGCAGTTCTTC. The chain combines TRBV15 with TRBJ2-1; D perhaps matches TRBD2 (6 bases). Looked up from germline, CDR1 is LNHNV and CDR2 is YYDKDF (reference sequence). The V gene lost 7 bases and the J gene lost 7 bases, with 20 bases spanning the gap. This CDR3 has 15 amino acids.

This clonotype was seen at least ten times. The CDR3 DNA sequence: TGTGCCAGCAGCTTACGACAGACTAACTACGAGCAGTACTTC. It codes for CASSLRQTNYEQYF. The chain uses TRBV7-2 and TRBJ2-7, with D perhaps assigned TRBD1 or TRBD2 (5 bases each). Germline V gene sequence: CDR1 SGHTA, CDR2 FQGNSA. V lost 2 bases and J 3 bases, leaving 11 bases between the germline ends. The CDR3 has 14 residues.

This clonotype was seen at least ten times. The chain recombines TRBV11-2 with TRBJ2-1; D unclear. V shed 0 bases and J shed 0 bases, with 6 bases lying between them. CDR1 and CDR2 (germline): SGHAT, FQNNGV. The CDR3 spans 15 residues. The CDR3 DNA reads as TGTGCCAGCAGCTTAGAGGGCTTCTCCTACAATGAGCAGTTCTTC. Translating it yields CASSLEGFSYNEQFF.

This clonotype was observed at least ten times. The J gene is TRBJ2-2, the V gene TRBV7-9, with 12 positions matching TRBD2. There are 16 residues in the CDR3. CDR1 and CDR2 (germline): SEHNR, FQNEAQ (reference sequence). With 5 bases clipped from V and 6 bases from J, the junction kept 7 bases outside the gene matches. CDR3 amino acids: CASSPERLAGAGELFF. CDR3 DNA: TGTGCCAGCAGCCCTGAAAGACTAGCGGGAGCCGGGGAGCTGTTTTTT. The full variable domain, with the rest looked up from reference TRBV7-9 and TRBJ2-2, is DTGVSQNPRHKITKRGQNVTFRCDPISEHNRLYWYRQTLGQGPEFLTYFQNEAQLEKSRLLSDRFSAERPKGSFSTLEIQRTEQGDSAMYLCASSPERLAGAGELFFGEGSRLTVL.

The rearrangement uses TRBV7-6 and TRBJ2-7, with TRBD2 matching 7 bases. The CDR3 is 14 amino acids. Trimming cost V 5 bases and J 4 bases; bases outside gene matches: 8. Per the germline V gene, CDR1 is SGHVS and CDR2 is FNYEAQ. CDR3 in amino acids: CASSALSGPYEQYF. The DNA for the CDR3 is TGTGCCAGCAGCGCACTTAGCGGGCCATACGAGCAGTACTTC.

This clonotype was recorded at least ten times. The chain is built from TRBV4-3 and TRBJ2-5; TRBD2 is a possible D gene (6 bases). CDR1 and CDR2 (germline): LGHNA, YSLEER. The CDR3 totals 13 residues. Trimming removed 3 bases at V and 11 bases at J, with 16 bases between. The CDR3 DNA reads TGCGCCAGCAGCCAGAACCGGGACTCCACTCAGTACTTC. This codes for CASSQNRDSTQYF.

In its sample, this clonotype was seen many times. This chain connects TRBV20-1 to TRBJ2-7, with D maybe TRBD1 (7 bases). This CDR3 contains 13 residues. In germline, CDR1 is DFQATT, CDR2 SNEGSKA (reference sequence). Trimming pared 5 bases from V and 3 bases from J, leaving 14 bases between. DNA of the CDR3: TGCAGTGCTCGACGGCAGGGGGGCTACGAGCAGTACTTC. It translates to CSARRQGGYEQYF.

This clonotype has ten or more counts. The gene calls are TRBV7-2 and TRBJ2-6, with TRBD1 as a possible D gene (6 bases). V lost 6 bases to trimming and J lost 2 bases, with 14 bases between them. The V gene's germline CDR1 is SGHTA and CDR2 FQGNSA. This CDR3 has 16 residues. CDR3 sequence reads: CASSSSRDTGANVLTF. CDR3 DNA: TGTGCCAGCAGTTCGAGCAGGGACACTGGGGCCAACGTCCTGACTTTC.

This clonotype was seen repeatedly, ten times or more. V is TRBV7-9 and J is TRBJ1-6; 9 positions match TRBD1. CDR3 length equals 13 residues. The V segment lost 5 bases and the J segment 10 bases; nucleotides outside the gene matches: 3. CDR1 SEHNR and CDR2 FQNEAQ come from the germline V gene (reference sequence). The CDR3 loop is CASSKGQGSPLHF. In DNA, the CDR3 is TGTGCCAGCAGCAAGGGACAGGGATCACCCCTCCACTTT.

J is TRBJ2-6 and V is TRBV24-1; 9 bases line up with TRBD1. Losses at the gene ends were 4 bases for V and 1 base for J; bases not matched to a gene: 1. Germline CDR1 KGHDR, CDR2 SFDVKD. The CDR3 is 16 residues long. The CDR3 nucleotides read TGTGCCACCAGTGACGGGACAGGGTCTGGGGCCAACGTCCTGACTTTC. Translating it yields CATSDGTGSGANVLTF.